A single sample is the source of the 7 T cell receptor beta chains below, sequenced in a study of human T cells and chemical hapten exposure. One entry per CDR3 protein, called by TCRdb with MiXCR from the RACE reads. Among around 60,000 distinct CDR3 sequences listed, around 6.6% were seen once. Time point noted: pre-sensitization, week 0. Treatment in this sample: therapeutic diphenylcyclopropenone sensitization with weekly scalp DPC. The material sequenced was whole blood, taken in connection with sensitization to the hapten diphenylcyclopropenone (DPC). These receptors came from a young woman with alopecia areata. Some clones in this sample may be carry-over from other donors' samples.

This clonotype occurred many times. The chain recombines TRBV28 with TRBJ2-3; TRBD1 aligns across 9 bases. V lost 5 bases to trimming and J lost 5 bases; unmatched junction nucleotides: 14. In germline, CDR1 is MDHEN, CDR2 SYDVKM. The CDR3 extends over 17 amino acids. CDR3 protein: CASSITGQGLSGDTQYF. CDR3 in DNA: TGTGCCAGCAGTATAACGGGACAGGGTCTATCCGGAGATACGCAGTATTTT.

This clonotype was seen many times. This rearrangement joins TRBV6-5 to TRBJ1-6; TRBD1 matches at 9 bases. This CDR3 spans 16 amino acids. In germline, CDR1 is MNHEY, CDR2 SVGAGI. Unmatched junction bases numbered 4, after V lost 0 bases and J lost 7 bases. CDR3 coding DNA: TGTGCCAGCAGTTACTCCCGACAGGGGGGAAATTCACCCCTCCACTTT. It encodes CASSYSRQGGNSPLHF.

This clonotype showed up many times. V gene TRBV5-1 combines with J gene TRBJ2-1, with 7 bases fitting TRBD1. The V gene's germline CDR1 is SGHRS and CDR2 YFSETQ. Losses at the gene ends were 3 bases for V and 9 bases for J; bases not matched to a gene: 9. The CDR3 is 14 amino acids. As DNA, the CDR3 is TGCGCCAGCAGCTCCGGACAGGAATCGAGTGAGCAGTTCTTC. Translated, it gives CASSSGQESSEQFF.

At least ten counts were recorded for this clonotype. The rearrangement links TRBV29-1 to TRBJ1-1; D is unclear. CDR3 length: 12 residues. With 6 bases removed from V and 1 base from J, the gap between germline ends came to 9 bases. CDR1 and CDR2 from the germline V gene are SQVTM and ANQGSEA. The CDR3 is CSVARQNTEAFF. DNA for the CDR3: TGCAGCGTCGCCCGACAGAACACTGAAGCTTTCTTT.

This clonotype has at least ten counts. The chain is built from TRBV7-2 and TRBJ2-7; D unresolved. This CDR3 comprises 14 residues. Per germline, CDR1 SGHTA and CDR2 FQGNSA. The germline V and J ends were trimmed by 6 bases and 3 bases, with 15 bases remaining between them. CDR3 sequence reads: CASRISQRSYEQYF. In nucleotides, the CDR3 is TGTGCCAGCAGAATTAGCCAAAGAAGCTACGAGCAGTACTTC.

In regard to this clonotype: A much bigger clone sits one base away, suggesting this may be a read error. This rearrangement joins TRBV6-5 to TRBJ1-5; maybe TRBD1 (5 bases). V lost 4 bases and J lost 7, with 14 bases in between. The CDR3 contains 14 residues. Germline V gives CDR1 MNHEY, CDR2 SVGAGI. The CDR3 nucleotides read TGTGCCAGCAGTTTAGACAGTCCGGGGCAGCCCCAGCATTTT. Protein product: CASSLDSPGQPQHF.

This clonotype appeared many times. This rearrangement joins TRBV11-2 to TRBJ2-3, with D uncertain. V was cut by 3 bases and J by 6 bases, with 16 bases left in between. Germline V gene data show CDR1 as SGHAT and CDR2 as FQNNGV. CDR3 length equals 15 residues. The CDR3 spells CASSFYAGPYDTQYF. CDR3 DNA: TGTGCCAGCAGCTTTTATGCTGGACCGTACGATACGCAGTATTTT.